This T cell receptor (beta chain) came from a study of OX40 agonist ivuxolimab in advanced cancers. Method: immunoSEQ multiplex PCR; TCRdb's copy keeps in-frame clones and lacks some. The repertoire has 25,000 to 30,000 clones, 82% of them found once; the top ten carry over 20%. Germline loops: CDR1 LNHNV, CDR2 YYDKDF (reference sequence). V lost 0 bases, J lost 6 bases, and 6 bases lay in between. This CDR3 region has 13 residues. The receptor was derived from an adult with an advanced solid tumor such as melanoma, head and neck, liver or kidney cancer. The starting material was CD4+ or CD8+ T cells sorted from blood, obtained in a trial of the OX40 agonist ivuxolimab. J is TRBJ1-5 and V is TRBV15; no clear D. The CDR3: CATSRDVGQPQHF. CDR3 DNA sequence: TGTGCCACCAGCAGAGATGTTGGTCAGCCCCAGCATTTT.